This T cell receptor beta chain was found in a study of technical replicates of blood from a handful of donors. Some clones are missing from TCRdb's copy, which holds only in-frame ones; the method was immunoSEQ multiplex PCR. This table has around 70,000 clones, about 94% appearing once. The V end was cut by 3 bases, the J end by 4 bases, with 9 bases between. CDR3 length equals 13 residues. Germline V lookup: CDR1 KGHSH, CDR2 LQKENI. Sequencing used T cells isolated from PBMCs. The clonotype comes from a human donor in good health. V is TRBV18 and J is TRBJ1-2; the D gene is possibly TRBD1 (6 bases). CDR3 protein: CASSPTGSYGYTF. CDR3 DNA sequence: TGTGCCAGCTCACCTACAGGGAGCTATGGCTACACCTTC.